This is a list of T cell receptor beta chains from one sample in a study of blood T cells in healthy people across ages. TCRdb redid the calling of the 5' RACE reads with MiXCR, one entry per CDR3 protein. In the table there are approximately 810,000 distinct CDR3 sequences, 29% of which are singletons. The specimen sequenced was blood. Receptor source: an elderly woman in good health. Both conserved end residues are part of each CDR3. A D gene is named only where the DNA matches it firmly. Size tells how often a clone was seen (once, few, many) or the class of an expanded clone, and some rows leave it out.

d_call j_call v_call clone_size cdr3_aa cdr3_nt
TRBD1 TRBJ1-2 TRBV4-3 many CASSQGTGNGYTF TGCGCCAGCAGCCAAGGGACAGGGAATGGCTACACCTTC
NA TRBJ2-7 TRBV2 few CASSDPTELYF TGTGCCAGCAGTGACCCGACAGAGCTGTACTTC
TRBD2 TRBJ2-3 TRBV7-2 many CASSPGGTSTDTQYF TGTGCCAGCAGTCCGGGGGGGACGAGCACAGATACGCAGTATTTT
NA TRBJ1-2 TRBV18 many CASSPLGRIGTGGNYGYTF TGTGCCAGCTCACCACTCGGGAGAATCGGGACGGGAGGAAACTATGGCTACACCTTC
NA TRBJ2-5 TRBV11-2 many CASSLTSWEETQYF TGTGCCAGCAGCTTGACTTCTTGGGAAGAGACCCAGTACTTC
NA TRBJ2-2 TRBV5-1 few CASSWEVAGELFF TGCGCCAGCAGCTGGGAGGTCGCCGGGGAGCTGTTTTTT
TRBD1 TRBJ1-1 TRBV5-1 few CASSSGQGALNTEAFF TGCGCCAGCAGCTCCGGACAGGGGGCCCTGAACACTGAAGCTTTCTTT
NA TRBJ2-5 TRBV5-1 many CASSSGTQETQYF TGTGCCAGCAGTTCCGGGACCCAAGAGACCCAGTACTTC
TRBD2 TRBJ2-3 TRBV19 many CASSKEAGGQSRLDTQYF TGTGCCAGTAGTAAAGAAGCGGGGGGGCAGAGTAGATTAGATACGCAGTATTTT
TRBD2 TRBJ2-3 TRBV20-1 many CSARDSGGPTDTQYF TGCAGTGCTCGAGATAGCGGGGGGCCTACAGATACGCAGTATTTT
TRBD1 TRBJ2-5 TRBV24-1 NA CAASDTMGRDRAVETQYF TGTGCCGCCAGTGATACCATGGGGCGGGACAGGGCGGTGGAGACCCAGTACTTC
NA TRBJ1-1 TRBV6-5 many CASKTDIVNTEAFF TGTGCCAGCAAGACAGATATAGTGAACACTGAAGCTTTCTTT
TRBD1 TRBJ2-7 TRBV6-1 many CASKMGQGVYEQYF TGTGCCAGCAAGATGGGACAGGGTGTATACGAGCAGTACTTC
NA TRBJ2-7 TRBV6-5 NA CASRYGQSSYEQYF TGTGCCAGCAGATACGGACAGTCTTCCTACGAGCAGTACTTC
TRBD1 TRBJ2-7 TRBV11-2 NA CASSLGTGEGQYF TGTGCCAGCAGCTTAGGGACAGGGGAAGGGCAGTACTTC
NA TRBJ2-3 TRBV6-2/TRBV6-3 many CASTLGQTDTQYF TGTGCCAGCACCTTGGGACAAACAGATACGCAGTATTTT
NA TRBJ2-5 TRBV11-2 NA CASSSPSTAGGEGTQYF TGTGCCAGCAGCTCCCCCTCGACGGCAGGGGGGGAAGGGACCCAGTACTTC
NA TRBJ1-1 TRBV29-1 few CSVVSGAETFF TGCAGCGTTGTGTCGGGGGCTGAAACTTTCTTT
TRBD2 TRBJ2-1 TRBV15 many CATSPPGLAGYNEQFF TGTGCCACCAGCCCCCCGGGACTAGCGGGATACAATGAGCAGTTCTTC
NA TRBJ1-1 TRBV3-1 many CASSHLTSNTEAFF TGTGCCAGCAGCCACCTGACCTCGAACACTGAAGCTTTCTTT
NA TRBJ2-3 TRBV6-2/TRBV6-3 many CASQSSTDTQYF TGTGCCAGCCAGTCTAGCACAGATACGCAGTATTTT
TRBD1 TRBJ2-7 TRBV27 many CASRTGTGGYHEQYF TGTGCCAGCAGAACCGGGACAGGGGGCTACCACGAGCAGTACTTC
NA TRBJ2-7 TRBV6-5 many CASSYGQTYEQYF TGTGCCAGCAGTTACGGACAGACCTACGAGCAGTACTTC
TRBD1 TRBJ1-5 TRBV5-6 NA CASSRDRGRQPQHF TGTGCCAGCAGCCGGGACAGGGGAAGACAGCCCCAGCATTTT
TRBD2 TRBJ2-3 TRBV6-4 NA CASSDSSGATDTQYF TGTGCCAGCAGTGACTCAAGCGGGGCCACAGATACGCAGTATTTT
NA TRBJ2-1 TRBV25-1 many CASSDLKEQFF TGTGCCAGCAGTGACCTGAAGGAGCAGTTCTTC
NA TRBJ1-1 TRBV2 many CALNSGVDTEAFF TGTGCCTTAAATTCAGGGGTTGACACTGAAGCTTTCTTT
TRBD2 TRBJ2-3 TRBV20-1 many CSARDSGLVSDTQYF TGCAGTGCTAGAGATTCGGGACTAGTCTCAGATACGCAGTATTTT
NA TRBJ2-3 TRBV5-1 many CASRGVGDTQYF TGCGCCAGCAGAGGGGTAGGAGATACGCAGTATTTT
TRBD2 TRBJ2-4 TRBV9 NA CASSVDQGLGGQYF TGTGCCAGCAGCGTAGACCAGGGACTAGGGGGGCAGTACTTC
TRBD2 TRBJ2-1 TRBV20-1 many CSASGGGATNEQFF TGCAGTGCTAGTGGCGGGGGGGCGACCAATGAGCAGTTCTTC
TRBD1 TRBJ1-1 TRBV7-9 NA CASSPKQGDGRTEAFF TGTGCCAGCAGCCCTAAACAGGGGGACGGCAGGACTGAAGCTTTCTTT
NA TRBJ2-6 TRBV7-2 many CASRVHGESGANVLTF TGTGCCAGCAGGGTCCACGGGGAGTCTGGGGCCAACGTCCTGACTTTC
NA TRBJ1-1 TRBV3-1 NA CASSQDIGTVRTEAFF TGTGCCAGCAGCCAAGATATAGGCACTGTTCGGACTGAAGCTTTCTTT
NA TRBJ1-2 TRBV7-2 many CASSLVGLNYGYTF TGTGCCAGCAGCTTAGTTGGGTTGAACTATGGCTACACCTTC
NA TRBJ1-6 TRBV29-1 many CSAATTYNSPLHF TGCAGCGCCGCAACGACCTATAATTCACCCCTCCACTTT
NA TRBJ2-3 TRBV7-2 many CASSVPSTDTQYF TGTGCCAGCAGCGTCCCTAGCACAGATACGCAGTATTTT
TRBD2 TRBJ2-3 TRBV5-1 NA CASSPWSGGTDTQYF TGCGCCAGCAGCCCCTGGAGCGGGGGGACAGATACGCAGTATTTT
NA TRBJ2-7 TRBV7-2 many CASRLYYEQYF TGTGCCAGCAGACTTTACTACGAGCAGTACTTC
NA TRBJ2-3 TRBV27 many CASKQRSTDTQYF TGTGCCAGCAAACAGCGGTCCACAGATACGCAGTATTTT
NA TRBJ1-1 TRBV12-3/TRBV12-4 many CASSLGAGLEAFF TGTGCCAGCAGTTTAGGGGCTGGCCTTGAAGCTTTCTTT
TRBD1 TRBJ2-1 TRBV7-2 many CASSPPARQGPSYNEQFF TGTGCCAGCAGCCCCCCAGCCCGACAGGGGCCCTCCTACAATGAGCAGTTCTTC
NA TRBJ1-2 TRBV7-2 many CASSNRVGGYTF TGTGCCAGCAGCAACAGGGTGGGCGGCTACACCTTC
TRBD2 TRBJ2-3 TRBV11-2 few CASSSSGLATDTQYF TGTGCCAGCAGCTCATCGGGACTAGCAACAGATACGCAGTATTTT
TRBD1 TRBJ2-3 TRBV18 many CASSPGQGGTDTQYF TGTGCCAGCTCACCAGGACAGGGGGGAACAGATACGCAGTATTTT